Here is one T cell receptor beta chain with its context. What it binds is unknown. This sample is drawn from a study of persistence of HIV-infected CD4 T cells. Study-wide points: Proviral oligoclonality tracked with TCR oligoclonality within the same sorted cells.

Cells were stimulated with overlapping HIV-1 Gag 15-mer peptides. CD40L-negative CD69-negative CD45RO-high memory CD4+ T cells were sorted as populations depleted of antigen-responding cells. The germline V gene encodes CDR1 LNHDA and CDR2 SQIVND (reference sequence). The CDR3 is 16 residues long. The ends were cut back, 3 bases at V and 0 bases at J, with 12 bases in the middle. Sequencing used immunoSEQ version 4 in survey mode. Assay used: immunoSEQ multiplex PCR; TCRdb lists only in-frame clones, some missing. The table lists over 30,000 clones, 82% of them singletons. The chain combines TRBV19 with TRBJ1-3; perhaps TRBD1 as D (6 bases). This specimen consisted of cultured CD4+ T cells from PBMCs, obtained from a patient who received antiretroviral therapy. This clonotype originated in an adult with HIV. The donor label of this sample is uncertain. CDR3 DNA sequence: TGTGCCAGTAGTATGGCCAGGGGCCGCTCTGGAAACACCATATATTTT. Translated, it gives CASSMARGRSGNTIYF.